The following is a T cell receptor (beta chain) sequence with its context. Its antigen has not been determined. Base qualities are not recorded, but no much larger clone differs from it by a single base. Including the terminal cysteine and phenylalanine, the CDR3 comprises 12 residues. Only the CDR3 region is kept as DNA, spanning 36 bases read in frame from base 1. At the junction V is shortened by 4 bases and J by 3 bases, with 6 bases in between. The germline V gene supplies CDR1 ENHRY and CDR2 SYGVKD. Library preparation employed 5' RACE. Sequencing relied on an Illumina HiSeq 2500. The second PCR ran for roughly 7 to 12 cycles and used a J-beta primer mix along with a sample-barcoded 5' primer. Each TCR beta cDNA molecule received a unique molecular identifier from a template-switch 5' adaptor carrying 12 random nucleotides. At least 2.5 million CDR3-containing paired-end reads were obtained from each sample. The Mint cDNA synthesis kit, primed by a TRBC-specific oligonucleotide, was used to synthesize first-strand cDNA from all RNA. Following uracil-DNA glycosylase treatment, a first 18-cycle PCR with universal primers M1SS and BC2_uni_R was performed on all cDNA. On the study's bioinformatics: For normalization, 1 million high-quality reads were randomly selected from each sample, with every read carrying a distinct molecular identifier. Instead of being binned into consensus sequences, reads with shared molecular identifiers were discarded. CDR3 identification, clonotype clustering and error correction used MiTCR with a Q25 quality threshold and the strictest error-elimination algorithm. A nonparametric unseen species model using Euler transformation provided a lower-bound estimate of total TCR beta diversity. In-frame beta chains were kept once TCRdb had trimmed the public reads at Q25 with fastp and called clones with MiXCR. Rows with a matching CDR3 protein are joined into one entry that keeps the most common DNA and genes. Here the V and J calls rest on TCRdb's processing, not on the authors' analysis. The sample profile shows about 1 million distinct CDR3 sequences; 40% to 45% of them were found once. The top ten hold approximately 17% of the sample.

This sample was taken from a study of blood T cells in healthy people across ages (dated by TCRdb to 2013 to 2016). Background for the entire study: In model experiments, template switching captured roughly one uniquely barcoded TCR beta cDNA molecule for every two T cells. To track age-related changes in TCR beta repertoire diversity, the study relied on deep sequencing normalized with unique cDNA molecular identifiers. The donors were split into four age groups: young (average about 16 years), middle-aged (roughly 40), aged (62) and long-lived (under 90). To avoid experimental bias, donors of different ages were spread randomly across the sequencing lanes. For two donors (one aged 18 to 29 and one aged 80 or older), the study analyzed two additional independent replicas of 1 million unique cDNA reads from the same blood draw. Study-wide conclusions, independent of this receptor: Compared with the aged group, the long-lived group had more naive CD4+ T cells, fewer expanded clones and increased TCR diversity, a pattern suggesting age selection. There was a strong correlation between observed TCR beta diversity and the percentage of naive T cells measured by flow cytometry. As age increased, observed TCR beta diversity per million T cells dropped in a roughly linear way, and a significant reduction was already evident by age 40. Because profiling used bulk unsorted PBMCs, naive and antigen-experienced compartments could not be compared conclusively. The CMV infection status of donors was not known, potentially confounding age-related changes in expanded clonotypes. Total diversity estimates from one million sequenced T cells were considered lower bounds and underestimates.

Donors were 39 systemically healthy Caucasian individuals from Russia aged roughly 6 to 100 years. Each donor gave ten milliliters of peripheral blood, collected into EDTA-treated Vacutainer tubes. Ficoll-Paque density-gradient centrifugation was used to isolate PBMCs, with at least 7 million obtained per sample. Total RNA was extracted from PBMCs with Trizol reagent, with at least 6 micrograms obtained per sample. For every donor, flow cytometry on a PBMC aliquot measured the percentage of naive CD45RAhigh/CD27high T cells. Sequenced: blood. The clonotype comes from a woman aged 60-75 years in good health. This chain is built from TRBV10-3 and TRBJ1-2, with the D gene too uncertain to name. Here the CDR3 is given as CAISGTDYGYTF. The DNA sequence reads TGTGCCATCAGTGGCACGGACTATGGCTACACCTTC.